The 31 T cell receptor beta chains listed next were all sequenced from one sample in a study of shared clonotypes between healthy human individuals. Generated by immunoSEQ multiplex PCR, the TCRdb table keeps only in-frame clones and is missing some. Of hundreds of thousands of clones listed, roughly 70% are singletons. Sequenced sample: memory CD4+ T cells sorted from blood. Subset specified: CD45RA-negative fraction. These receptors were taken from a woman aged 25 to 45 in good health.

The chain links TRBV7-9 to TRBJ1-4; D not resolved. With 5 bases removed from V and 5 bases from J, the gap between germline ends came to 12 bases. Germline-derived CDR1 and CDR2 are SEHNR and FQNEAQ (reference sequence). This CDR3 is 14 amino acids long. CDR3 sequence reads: CASSLGRENEKLFF. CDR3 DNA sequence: TGTGCCAGCAGCCTAGGAAGGGAAAATGAAAAACTGTTTTTT.

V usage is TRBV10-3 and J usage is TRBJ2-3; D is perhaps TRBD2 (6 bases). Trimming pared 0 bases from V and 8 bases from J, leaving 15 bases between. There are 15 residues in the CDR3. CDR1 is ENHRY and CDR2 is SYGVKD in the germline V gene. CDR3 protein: CAISESKLASGTQYF. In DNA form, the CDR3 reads TGTGCCATCAGTGAGTCGAAACTAGCATCTGGTACGCAGTATTTT.

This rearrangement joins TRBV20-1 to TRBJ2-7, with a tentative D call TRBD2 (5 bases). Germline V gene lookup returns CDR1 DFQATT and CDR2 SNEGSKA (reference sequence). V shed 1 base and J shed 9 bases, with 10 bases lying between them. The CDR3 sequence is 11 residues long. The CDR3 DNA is TGCAGTGCTAGAGGGGAGATGGCGCAGTACTTC. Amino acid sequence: CSARGEMAQYF.

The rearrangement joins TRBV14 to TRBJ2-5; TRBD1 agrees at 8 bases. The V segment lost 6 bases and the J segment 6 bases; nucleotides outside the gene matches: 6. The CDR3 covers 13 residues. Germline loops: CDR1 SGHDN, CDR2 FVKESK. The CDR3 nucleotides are TGTGCCAGCAGTGGACAGGGTTGGAAGACCCAGTACTTC. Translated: CASSGQGWKTQYF.

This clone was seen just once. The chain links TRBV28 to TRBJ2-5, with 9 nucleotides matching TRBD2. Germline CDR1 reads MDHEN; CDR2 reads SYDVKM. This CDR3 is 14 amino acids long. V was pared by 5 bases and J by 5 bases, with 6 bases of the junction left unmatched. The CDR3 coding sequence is TGTGCCAGCAGTATAGCGGGAGTAGAGGAGACCCAGTACTTC. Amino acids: CASSIAGVEETQYF.

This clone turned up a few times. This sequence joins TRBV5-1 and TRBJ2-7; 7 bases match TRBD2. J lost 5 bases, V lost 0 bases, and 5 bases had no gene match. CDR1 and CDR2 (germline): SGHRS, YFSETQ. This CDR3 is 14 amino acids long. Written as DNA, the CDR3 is TGCGCCAGCAGCTTGGCCAATGGGGGGGACGAGCAGTACTTC. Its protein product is CASSLANGGDEQYF.

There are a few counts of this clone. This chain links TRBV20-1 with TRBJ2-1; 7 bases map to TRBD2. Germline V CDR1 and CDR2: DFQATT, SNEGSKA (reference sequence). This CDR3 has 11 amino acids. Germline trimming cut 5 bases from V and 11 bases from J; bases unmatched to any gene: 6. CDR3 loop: CSAESGLQQFF. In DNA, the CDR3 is TGCAGTGCTGAATCGGGACTACAGCAGTTCTTC.

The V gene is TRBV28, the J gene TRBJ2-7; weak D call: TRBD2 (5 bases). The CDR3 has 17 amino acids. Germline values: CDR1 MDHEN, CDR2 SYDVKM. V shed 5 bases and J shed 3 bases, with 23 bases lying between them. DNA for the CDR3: TGTGCCAGCAGTGCAAATAAAGGTACTAGTGCTCGCTACGAGCAGTACTTC. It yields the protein CASSANKGTSARYEQYF.

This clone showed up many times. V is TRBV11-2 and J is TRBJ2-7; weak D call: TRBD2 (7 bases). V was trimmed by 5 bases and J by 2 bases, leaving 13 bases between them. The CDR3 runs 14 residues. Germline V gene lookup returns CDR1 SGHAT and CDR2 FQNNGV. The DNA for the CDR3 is TGTGCCAGCAGCCCCCCGGGGGGCCCCTACGAGCAGTACTTC. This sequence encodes CASSPPGGPYEQYF.

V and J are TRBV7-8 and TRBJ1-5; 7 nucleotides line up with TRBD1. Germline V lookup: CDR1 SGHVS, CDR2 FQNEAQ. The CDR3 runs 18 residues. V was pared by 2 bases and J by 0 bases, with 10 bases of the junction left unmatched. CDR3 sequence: CASSLKDRWAYSNQPQHF. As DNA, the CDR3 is TGTGCCAGCAGCTTAAAGGACAGGTGGGCCTATAGCAATCAGCCCCAGCATTTT.

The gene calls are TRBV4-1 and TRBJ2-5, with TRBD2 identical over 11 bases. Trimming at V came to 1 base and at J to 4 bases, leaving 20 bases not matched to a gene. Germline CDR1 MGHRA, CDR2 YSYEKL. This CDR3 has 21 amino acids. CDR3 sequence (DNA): TGCGCCAGCAGCCAAGGAGGGTTCGCGCCTAGCGGGAGGTACATCCGAGAGACCCAGTACTTC. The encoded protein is CASSQGGFAPSGRYIRETQYF.

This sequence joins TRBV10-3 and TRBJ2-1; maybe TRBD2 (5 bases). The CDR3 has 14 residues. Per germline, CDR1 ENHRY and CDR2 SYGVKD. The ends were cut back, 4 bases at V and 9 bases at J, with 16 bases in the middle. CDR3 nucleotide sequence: TGTGCCATCAGTGGGGGAGATGTCTCATCTGAGCAGTTCTTC. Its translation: CAISGGDVSSEQFF.

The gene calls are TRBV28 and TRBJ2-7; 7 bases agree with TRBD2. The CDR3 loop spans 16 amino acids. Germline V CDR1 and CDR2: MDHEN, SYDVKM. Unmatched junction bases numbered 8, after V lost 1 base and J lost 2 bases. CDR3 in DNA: TGTGCCAGCAGTTTATCGGGAGCGGGAACCGCCTACGAGCAGTACTTC. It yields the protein CASSLSGAGTAYEQYF.

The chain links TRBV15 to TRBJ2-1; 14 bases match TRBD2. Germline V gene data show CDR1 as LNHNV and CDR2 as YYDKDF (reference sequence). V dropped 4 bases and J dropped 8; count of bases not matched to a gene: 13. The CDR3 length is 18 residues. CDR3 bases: TGTGCCACCAGCATGTCCCGTTTCTTGGGACTAGCGGGAGATGAGCAGTTCTTC. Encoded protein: CATSMSRFLGLAGDEQFF.

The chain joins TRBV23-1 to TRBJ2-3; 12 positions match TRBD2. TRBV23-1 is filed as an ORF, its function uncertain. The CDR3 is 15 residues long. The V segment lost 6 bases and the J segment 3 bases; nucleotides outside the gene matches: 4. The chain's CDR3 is CASSRTSGITDTQYF. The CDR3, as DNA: TGCGCCAGCAGCCGGACTAGCGGGATTACAGATACGCAGTATTTT.

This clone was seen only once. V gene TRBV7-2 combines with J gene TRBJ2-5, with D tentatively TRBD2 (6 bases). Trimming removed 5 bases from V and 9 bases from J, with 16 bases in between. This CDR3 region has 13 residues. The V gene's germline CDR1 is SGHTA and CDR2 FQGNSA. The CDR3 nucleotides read TGTGCCAGCAGCGGCCCGTCGGGGGATCCCCAGTACTTC. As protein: CASSGPSGDPQYF.

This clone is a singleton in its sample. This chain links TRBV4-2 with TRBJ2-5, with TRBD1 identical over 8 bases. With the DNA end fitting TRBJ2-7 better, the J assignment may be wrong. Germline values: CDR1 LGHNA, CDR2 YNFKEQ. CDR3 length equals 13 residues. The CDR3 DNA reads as TGTGCCAGCAGCTCCGGACAGGGCCCCGAGCAGTACTTC. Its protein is CASSSGQGPEQYF.

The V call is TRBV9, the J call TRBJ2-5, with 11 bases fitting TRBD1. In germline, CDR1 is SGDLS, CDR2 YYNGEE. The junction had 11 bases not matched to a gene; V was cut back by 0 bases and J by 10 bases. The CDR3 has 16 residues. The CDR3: CASSVGGQGALEGQYF. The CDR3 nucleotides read TGTGCCAGCAGCGTAGGAGGACAGGGGGCTCTTGAGGGCCAGTACTTC.

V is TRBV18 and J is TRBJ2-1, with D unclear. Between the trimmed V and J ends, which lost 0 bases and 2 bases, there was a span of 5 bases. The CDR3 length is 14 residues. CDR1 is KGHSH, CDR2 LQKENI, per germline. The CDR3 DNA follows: TGTGCCAGCTCACCACCAAATCCCTACAATGAGCAGTTCTTC. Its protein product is CASSPPNPYNEQFF.

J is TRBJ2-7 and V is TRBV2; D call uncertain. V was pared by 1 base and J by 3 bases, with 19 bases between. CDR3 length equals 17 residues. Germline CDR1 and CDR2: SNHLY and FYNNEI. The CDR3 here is CASSEGLWAVIVYEQYF. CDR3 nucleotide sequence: TGTGCCAGCAGTGAAGGGTTGTGGGCAGTAATCGTCTACGAGCAGTACTTC.

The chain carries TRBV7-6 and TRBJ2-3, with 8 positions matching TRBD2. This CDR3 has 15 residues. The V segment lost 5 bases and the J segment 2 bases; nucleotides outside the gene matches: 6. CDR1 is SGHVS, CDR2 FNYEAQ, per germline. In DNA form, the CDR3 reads TGTGCCAGCAGCCCCGGGGGGGTGCACACAGATACGCAGTATTTT. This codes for CASSPGGVHTDTQYF.

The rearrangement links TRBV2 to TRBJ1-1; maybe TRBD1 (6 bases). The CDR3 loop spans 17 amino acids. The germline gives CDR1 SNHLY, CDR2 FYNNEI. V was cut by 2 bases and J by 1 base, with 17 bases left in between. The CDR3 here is CASSEMGGQVGNTEAFF. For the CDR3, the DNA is TGTGCCAGCAGTGAAATGGGGGGCCAAGTAGGGAACACTGAAGCTTTCTTT.

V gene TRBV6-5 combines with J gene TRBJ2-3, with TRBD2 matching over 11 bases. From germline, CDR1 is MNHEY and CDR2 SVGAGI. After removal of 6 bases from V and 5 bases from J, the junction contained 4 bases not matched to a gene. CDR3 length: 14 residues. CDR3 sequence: CASRLAGVEDTQYF. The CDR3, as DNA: TGTGCCAGCAGACTAGCGGGAGTCGAAGATACGCAGTATTTT.

The CDR3 reads CASSIMEGQQETQYF. The CDR3 nucleotides are TGTGCCAGTAGTATAATGGAGGGACAGCAAGAGACCCAGTACTTC. This sequence joins TRBV19 and TRBJ2-5, with D perhaps matching TRBD1 (7 bases). CDR1 and CDR2 (germline): LNHDA, SQIVND (reference sequence). The CDR3 runs to 15 residues. Trimming removed 2 bases from V and 2 bases from J, with 12 bases in between.

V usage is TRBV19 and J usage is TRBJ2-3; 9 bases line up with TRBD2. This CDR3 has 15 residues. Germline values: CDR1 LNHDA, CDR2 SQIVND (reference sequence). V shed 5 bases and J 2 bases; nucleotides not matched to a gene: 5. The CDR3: CASSVAGEVTDTQYF. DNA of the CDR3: TGTGCCAGTAGTGTAGCGGGAGAGGTCACAGATACGCAGTATTTT.

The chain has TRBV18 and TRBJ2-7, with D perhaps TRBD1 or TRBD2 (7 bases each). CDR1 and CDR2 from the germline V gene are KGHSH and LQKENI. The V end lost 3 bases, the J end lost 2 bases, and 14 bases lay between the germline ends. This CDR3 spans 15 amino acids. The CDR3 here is CASSPEQGRAYEQYF. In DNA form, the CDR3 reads TGTGCCAGCTCACCTGAACAGGGGAGGGCCTACGAGCAGTACTTC.

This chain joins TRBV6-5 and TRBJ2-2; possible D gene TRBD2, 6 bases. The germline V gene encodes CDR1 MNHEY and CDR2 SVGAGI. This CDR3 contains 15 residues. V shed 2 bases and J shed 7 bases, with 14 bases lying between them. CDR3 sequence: CASSYGLAKVGELFF. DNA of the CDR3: TGTGCCAGCAGTTACGGGCTAGCGAAGGTCGGGGAGCTGTTTTTT.

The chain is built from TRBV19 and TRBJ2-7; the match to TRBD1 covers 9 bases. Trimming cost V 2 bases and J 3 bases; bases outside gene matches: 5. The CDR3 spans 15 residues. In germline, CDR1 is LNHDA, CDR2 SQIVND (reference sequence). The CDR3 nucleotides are TGTGCCAGTAGTATAAACAGGGGGCGGGACTACGAGCAGTACTTC. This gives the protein CASSINRGRDYEQYF.

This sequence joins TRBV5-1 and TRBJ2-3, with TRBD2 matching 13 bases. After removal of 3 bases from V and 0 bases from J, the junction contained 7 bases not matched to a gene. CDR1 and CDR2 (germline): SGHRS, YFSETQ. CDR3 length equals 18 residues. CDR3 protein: CASSSGLAGSHSTDTQYF. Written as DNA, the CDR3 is TGCGCCAGCAGCTCGGGACTAGCGGGAAGCCATAGCACAGATACGCAGTATTTT.

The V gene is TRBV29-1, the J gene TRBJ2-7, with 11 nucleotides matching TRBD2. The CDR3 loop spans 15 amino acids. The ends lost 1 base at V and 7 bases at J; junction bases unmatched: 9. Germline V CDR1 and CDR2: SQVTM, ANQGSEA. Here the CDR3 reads CSVEVSLAGGGEQYF. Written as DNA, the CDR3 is TGCAGCGTTGAAGTCAGTCTAGCGGGAGGTGGTGAGCAGTACTTC.

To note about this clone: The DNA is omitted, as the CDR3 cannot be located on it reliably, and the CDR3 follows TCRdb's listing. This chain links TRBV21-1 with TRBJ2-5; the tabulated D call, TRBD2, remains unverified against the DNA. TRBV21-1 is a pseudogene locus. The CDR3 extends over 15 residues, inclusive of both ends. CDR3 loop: CASSKWASGNETQYF.